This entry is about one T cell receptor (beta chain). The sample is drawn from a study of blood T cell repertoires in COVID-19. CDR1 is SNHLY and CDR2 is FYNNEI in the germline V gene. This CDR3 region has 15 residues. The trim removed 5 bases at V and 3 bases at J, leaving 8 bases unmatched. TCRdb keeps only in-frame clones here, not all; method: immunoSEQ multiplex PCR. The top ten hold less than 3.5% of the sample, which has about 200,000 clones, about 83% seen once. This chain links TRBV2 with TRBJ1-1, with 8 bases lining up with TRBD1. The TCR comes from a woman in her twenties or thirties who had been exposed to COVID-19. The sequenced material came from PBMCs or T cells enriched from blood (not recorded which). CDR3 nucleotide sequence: TGTGCCAGCAGTTATACAGGGGGGGCGGACACTGAAGCTTTCTTT. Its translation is CASSYTGGADTEAFF.